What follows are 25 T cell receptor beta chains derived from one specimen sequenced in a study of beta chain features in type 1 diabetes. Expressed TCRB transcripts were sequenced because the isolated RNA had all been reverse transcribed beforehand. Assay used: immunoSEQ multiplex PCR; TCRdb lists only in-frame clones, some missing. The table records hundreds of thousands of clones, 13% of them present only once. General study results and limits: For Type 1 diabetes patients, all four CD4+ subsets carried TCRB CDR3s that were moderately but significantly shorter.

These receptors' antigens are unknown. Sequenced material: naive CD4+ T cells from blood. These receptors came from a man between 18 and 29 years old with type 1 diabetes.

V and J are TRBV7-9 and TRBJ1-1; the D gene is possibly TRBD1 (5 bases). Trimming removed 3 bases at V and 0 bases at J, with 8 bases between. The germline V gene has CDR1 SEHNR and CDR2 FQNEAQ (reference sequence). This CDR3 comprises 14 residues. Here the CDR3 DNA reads TGTGCCAGCAGCTTCGACAGACTGAACACTGAAGCTTTCTTT. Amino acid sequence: CASSFDRLNTEAFF.

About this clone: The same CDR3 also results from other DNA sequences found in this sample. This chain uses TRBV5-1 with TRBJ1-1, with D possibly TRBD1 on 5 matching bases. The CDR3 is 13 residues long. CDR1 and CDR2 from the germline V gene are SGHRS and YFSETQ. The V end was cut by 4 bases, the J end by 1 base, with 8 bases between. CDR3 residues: CASSLGANTEAFF. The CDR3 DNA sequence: TGCGCCAGCAGCCTTGGGGCGAACACTGAAGCTTTCTTT.

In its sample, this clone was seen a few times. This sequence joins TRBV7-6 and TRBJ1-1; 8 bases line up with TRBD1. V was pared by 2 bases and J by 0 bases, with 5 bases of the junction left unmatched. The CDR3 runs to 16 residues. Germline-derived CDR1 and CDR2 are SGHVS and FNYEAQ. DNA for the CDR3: TGTGCCAGCAGCTTACCCCCGACAGGGGTGAACACTGAAGCTTTCTTT. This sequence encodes CASSLPPTGVNTEAFF.

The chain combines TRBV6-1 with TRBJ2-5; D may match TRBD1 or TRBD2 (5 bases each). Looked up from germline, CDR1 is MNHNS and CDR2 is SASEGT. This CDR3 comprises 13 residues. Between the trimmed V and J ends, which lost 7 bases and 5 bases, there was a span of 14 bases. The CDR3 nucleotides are TGTGCCAGCACCCGACCCGGGGCGGAGACCCAGTACTTC. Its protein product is CASTRPGAETQYF.

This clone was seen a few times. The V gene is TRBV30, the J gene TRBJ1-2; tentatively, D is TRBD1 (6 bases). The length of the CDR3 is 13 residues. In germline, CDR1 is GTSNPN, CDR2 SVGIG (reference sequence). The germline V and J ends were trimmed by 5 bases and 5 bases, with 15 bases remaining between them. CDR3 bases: TGTGCCTGGGGCCCGGGACAAAGATATGGCTACACCTTC. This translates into CAWGPGQRYGYTF.

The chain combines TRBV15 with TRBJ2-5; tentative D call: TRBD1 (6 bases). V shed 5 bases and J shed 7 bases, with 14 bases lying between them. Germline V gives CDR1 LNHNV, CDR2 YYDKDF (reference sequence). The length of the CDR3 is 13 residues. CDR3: CATSGSQGTTQYF. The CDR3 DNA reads TGTGCCACCAGCGGCTCACAGGGAACGACCCAGTACTTC.

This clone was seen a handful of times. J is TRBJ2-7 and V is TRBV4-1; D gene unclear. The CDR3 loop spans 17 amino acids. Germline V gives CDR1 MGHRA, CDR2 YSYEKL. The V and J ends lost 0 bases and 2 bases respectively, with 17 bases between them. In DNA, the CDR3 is TGCGCCAGCAGCCAAGATGTTTGGCTTTCGGGTACCTACGAGCAGTACTTC. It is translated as CASSQDVWLSGTYEQYF.

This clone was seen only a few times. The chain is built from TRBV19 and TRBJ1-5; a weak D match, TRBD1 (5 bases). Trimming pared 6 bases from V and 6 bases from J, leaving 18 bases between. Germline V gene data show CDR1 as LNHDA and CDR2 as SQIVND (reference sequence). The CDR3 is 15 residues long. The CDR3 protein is CASSESPGNSQPQHF. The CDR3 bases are TGTGCCAGTAGCGAGAGTCCAGGGAACAGTCAGCCCCAGCATTTT.

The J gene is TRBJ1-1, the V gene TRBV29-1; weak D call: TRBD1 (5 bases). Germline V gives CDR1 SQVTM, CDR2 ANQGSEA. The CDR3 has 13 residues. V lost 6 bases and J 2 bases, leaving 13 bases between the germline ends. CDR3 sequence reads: CSVKDGDNTEAFF. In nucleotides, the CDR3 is TGCAGCGTCAAAGACGGGGACAACACTGAAGCTTTCTTT.

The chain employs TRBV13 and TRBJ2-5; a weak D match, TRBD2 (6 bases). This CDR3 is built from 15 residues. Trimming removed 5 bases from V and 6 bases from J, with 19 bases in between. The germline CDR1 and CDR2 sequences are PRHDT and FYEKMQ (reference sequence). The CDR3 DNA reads TGTGCCAGCAGCGCTCAGTGGGAGGCGGGGAAGACCCAGTACTTC. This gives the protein CASSAQWEAGKTQYF. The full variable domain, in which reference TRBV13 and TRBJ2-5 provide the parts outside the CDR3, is AAGVIQSPRHLIKEKRETATLKCYPIPRHDTVYWYQQGPGQDPQFLISFYEKMQSDKGSIPDRFSAQQFSDYHSELNMSSLELGDSALYFCASSAQWEAGKTQYFGPGTRLLVL.

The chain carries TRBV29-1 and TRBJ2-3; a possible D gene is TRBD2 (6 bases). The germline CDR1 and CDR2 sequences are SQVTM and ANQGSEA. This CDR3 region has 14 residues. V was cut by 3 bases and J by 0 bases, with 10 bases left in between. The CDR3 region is CSVEGGSSTDTQYF. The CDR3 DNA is TGCAGCGTTGAGGGAGGTTCTAGCACAGATACGCAGTATTTT.

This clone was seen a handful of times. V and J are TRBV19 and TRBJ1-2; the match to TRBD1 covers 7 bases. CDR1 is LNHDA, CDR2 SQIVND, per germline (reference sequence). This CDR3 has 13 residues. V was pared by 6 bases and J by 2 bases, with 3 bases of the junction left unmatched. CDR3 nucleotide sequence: TGTGCCAGTAGCCCGACAGGGAACTATGGCTACACCTTC. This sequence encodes CASSPTGNYGYTF.

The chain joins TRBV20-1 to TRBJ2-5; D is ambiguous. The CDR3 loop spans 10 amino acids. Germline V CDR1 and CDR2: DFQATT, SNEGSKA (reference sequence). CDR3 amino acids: CSQSQETQYF. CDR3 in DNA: TGCAGCCAGAGCCAAGAGACCCAGTACTTC.

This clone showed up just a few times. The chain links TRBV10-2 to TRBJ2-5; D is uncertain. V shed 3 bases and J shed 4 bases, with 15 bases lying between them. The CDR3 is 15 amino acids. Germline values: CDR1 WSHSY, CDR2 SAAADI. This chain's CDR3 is CASSESGSVLETQYF. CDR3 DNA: TGCGCCAGCAGTGAAAGTGGCTCAGTCTTAGAGACCCAGTACTTC.

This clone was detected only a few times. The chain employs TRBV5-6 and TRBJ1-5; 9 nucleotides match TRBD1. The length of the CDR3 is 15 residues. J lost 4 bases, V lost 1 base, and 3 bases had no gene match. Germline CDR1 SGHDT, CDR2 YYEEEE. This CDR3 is CASSLLQGANQPQHF. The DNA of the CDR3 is TGTGCCAGCAGCTTGTTACAGGGGGCGAATCAGCCCCAGCATTTT.

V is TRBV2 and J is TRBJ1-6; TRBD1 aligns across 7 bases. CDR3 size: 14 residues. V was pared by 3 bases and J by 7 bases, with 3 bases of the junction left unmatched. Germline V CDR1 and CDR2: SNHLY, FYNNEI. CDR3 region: CASSETGLNSPLHF. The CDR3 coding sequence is TGTGCCAGCAGTGAGACAGGGCTGAATTCACCCCTCCACTTT.

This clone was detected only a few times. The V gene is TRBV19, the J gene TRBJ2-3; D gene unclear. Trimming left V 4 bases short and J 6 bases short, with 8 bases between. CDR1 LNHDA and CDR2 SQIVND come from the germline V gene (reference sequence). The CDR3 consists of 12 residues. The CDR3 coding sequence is TGTGCCAGTAGTAACGGTGGGGATACGCAGTATTTT. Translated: CASSNGGDTQYF.

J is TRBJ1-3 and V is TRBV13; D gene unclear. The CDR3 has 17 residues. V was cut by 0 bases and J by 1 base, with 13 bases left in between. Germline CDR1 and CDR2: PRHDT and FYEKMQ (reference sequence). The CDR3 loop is CASSLGSAGPSGNTIYF. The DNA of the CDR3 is TGTGCCAGCAGCTTAGGATCGGCAGGACCATCTGGAAACACCATATATTTT.

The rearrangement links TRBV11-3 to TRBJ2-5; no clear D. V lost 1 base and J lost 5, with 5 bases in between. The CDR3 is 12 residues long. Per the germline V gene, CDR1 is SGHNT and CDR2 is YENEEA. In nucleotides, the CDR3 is TGTGCCAGCAGCTTAGGATGGGAGACCCAGTACTTC. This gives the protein CASSLGWETQYF.

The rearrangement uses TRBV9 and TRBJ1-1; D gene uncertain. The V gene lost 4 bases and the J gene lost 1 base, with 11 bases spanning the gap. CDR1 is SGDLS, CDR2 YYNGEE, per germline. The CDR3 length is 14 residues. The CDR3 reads CASSPLFGNTEAFF. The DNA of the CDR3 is TGTGCCAGCAGCCCCCTGTTTGGGAACACTGAAGCTTTCTTT.

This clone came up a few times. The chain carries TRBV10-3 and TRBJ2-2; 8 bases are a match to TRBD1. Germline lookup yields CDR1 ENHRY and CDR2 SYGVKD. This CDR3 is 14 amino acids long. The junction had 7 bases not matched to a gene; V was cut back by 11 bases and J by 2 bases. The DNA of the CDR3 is TGTGCCGCGGTAGGGACAGGCAACACCGGGGAGCTGTTTTTT. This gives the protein CAAVGTGNTGELFF.

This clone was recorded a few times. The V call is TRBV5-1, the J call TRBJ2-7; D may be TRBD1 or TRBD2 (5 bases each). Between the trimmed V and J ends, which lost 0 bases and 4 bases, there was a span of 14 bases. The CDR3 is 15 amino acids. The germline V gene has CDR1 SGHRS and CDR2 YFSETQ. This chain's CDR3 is CASSLVRPEGYEQYF. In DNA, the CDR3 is TGCGCCAGCAGCTTGGTCCGGCCCGAGGGGTACGAGCAGTACTTC.

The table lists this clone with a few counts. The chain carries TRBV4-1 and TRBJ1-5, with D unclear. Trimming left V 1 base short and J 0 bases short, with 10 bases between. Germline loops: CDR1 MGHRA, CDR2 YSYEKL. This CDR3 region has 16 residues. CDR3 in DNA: TGCGCCAGCAGCCAAGGAGGGCCACATAGCAATCAGCCCCAGCATTTT. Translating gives CASSQGGPHSNQPQHF.

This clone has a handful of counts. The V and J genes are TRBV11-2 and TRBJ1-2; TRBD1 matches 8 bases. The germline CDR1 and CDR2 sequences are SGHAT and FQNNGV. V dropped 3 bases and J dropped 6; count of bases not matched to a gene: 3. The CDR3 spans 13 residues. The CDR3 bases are TGTGCCAGCAGCTTGGACAGGGTGGATGGCTACACCTTC. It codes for CASSLDRVDGYTF.

CDR3 protein: CATSSQGGEQFF. As DNA, the CDR3 is TGTGCCACCAGCAGTCAGGGAGGTGAGCAGTTCTTC. The chain couples TRBV15 to TRBJ2-1, with D tentatively TRBD2 (6 bases). Germline assignment: CDR1 LNHNV and CDR2 YYDKDF (reference sequence). This CDR3 has 12 amino acids. Trimming removed 3 bases from V and 9 bases from J, with 9 bases in between.